This T cell receptor beta chain was profiled in a study of blood T cells in healthy people across ages. The CDR3 has 16 amino acids. Per the germline V gene, CDR1 is MNHEY and CDR2 is SVGEGT. V was pared by 4 bases and J by 5 bases, with 20 bases between. Isolating PBMCs gave at least 6.5 million of these cells per sample. Through a sample-barcoded 5' primer and a J-beta primer mix, a second PCR was run for roughly 6 to 11 cycles. Each CDR3 protein gets one entry after TCRdb re-called the 5' RACE reads with MiXCR. The sample yields some 1.6 million distinct CDR3 sequences, almost 35% seen once. Study findings and constraints: Roughly linearly, TCR beta diversity per million T cells fell as age increased.

This clonotype was picked up a small number of times. The target antigen is unknown. Sequencing was performed on blood. The sequence came from a woman aged 25 to 39 in good health. The V call is TRBV6-2 or TRBV6-3, the J call TRBJ2-5, with D maybe TRBD2 (6 bases). The CDR3 protein is CASSFIAGHWEETQYF. For the CDR3, the DNA is TGTGCCAGCAGTTTCATCGCGGGGCACTGGGAGGAGACCCAGTACTTC.